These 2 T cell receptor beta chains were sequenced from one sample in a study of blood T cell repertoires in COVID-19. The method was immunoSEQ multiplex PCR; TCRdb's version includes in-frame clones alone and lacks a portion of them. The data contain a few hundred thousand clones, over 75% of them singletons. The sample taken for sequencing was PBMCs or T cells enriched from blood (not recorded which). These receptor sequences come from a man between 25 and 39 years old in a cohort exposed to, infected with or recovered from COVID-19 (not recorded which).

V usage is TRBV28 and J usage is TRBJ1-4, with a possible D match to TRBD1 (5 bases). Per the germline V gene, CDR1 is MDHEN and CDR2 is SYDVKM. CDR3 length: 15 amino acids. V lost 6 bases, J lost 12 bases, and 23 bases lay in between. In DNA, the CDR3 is TGTGCCAGCAGCCCGTCCTGGGTCGGACACCCGGAACTGTTTTTT. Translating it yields CASSPSWVGHPELFF.

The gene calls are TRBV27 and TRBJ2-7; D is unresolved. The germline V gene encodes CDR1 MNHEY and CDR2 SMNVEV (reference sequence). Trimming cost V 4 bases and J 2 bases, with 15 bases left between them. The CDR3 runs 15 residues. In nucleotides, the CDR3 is TGTGCCAGCAGTTATGATGCCAGGTCCACCTACGAGCAGTACTTC. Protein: CASSYDARSTYEQYF.